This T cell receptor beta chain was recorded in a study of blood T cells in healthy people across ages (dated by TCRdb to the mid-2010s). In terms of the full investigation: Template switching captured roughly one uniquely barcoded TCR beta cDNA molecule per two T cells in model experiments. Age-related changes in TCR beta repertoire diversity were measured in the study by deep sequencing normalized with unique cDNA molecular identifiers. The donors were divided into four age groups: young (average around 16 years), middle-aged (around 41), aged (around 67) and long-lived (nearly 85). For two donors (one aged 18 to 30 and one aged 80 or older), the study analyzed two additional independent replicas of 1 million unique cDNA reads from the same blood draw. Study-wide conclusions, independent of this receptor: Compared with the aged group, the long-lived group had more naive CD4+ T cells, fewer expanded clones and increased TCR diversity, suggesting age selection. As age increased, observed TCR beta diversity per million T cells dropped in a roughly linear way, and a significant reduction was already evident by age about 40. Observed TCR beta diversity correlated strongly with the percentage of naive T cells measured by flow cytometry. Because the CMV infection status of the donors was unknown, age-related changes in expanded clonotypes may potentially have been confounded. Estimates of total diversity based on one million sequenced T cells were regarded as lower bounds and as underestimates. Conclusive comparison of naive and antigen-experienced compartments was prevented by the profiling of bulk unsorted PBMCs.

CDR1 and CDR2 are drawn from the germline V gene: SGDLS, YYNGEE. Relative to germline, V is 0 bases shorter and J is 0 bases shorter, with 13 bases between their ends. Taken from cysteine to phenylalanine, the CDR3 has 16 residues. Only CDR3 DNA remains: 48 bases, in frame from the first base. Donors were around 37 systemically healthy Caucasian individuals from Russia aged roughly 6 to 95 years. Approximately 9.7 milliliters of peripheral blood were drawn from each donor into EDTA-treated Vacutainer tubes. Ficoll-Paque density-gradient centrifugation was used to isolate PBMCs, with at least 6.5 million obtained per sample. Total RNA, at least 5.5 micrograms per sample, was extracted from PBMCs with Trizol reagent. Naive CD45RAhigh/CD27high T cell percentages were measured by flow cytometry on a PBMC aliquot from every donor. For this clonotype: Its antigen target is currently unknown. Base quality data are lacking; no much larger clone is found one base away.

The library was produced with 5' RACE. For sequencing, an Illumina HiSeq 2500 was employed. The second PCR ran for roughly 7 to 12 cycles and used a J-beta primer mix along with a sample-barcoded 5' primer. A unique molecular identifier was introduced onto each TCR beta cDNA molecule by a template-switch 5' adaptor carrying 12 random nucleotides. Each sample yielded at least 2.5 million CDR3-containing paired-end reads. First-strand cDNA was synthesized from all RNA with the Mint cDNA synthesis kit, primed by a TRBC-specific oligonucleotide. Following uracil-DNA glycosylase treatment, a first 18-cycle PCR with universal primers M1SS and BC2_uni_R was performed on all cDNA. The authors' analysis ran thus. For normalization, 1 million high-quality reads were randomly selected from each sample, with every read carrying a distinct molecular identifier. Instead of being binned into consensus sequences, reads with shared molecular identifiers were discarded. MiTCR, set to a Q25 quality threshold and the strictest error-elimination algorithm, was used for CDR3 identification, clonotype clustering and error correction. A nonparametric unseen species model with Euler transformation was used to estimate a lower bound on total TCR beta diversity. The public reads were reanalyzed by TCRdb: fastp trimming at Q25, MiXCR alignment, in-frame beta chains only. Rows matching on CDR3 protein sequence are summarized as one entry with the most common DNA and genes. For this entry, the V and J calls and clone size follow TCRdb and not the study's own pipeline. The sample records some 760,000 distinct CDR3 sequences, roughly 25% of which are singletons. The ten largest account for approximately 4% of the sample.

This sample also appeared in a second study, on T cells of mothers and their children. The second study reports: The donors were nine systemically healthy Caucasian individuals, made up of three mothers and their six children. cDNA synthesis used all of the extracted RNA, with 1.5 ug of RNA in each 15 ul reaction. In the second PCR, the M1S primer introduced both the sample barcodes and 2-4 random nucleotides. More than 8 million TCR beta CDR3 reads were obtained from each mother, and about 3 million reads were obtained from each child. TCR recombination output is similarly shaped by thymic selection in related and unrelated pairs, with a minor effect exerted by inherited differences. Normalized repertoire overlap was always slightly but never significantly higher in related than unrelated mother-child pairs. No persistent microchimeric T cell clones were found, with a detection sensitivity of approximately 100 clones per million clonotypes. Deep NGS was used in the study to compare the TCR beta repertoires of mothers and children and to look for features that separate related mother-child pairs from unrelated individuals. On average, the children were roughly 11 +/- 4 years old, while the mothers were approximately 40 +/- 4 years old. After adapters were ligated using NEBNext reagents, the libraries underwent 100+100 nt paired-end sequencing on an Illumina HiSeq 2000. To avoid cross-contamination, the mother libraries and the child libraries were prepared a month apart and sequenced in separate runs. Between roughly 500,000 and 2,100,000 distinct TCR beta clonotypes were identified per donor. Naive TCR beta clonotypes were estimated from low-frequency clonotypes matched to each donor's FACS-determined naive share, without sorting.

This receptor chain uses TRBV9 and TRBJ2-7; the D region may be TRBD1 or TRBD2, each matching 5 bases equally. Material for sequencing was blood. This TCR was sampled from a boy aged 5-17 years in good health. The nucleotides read TGTGCCAGCAGCGTAGGTGGGTGGGGACCCTCCTACGAGCAGTACTTC. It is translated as CASSVGGWGPSYEQYF.